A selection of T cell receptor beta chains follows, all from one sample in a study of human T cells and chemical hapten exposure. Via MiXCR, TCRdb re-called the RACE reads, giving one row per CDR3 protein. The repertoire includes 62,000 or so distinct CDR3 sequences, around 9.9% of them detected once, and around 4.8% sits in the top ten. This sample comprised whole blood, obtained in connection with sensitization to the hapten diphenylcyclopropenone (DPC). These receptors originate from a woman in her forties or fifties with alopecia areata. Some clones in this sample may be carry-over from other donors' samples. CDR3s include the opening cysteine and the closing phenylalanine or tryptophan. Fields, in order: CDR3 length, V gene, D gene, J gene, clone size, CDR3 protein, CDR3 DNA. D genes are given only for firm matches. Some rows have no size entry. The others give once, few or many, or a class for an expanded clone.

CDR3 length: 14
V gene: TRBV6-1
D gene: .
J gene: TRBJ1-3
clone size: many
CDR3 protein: CASRVVSSGNTIYF
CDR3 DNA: TGTGCCAGCCGGGTAGTAAGCTCTGGAAACACCATATATTTT

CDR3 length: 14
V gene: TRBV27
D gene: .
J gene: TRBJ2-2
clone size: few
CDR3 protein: CASSFSPPTGELFF
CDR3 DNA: TGTGCCAGCAGTTTTTCCCCCCCCACCGGGGAGCTGTTTTTT

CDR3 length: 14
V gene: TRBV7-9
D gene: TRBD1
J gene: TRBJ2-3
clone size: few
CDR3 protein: CASSTRTGRDTQYF
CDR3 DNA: TGTGCCAGCAGCACCCGGACAGGGAGAGATACGCAGTATTTT

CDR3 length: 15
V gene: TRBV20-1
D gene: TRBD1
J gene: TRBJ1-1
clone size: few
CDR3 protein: CSASGDRGLSTEAFF
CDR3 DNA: TGCAGTGCTAGTGGCGACAGGGGTTTGAGCACTGAAGCTTTCTTT

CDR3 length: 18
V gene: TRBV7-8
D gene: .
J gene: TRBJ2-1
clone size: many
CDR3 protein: CASSRLGGPTRSYNEQFF
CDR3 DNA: TGTGCCAGCAGCCGCCTGGGGGGCCCCACTCGATCCTACAATGAGCAGTTCTTC

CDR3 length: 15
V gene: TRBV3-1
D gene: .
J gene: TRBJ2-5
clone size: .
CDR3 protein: CASSQDNQALETQYF
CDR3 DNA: TGTGCCAGCAGCCAAGATAACCAGGCACTGGAGACCCAGTACTTC

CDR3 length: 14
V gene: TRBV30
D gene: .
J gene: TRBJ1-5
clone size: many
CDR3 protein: CAWSGPGRYQPQHF
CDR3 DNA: TGTGCCTGGAGTGGCCCCGGGCGATATCAGCCCCAGCATTTT

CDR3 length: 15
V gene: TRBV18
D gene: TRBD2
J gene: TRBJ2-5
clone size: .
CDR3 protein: CASSPQGLAGETQYF
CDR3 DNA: TGTGCCAGCTCACCACAGGGACTAGCAGGAGAGACCCAGTACTTC

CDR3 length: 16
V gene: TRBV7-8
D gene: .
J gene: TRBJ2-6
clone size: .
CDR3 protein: CASSLVLGSGANVLTF
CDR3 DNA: TGTGCCAGCAGCTTAGTCCTGGGCTCTGGGGCCAACGTCCTGACTTTC

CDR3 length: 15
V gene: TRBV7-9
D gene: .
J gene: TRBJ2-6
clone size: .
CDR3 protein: CASSPGGSEANVLTF
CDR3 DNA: TGTGCCAGCAGCCCCGGGGGTTCTGAGGCCAACGTCCTGACTTTC

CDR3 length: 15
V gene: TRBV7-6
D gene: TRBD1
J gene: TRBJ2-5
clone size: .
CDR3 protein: CASSRGQGGVETQYF
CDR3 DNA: TGTGCCAGCAGCCGTGGACAGGGAGGTGTTGAGACCCAGTACTTC

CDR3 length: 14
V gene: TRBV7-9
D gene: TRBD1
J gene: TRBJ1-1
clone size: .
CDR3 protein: CASRRGQGNTEAFF
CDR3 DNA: TGTGCCAGCCGCCGGGGACAGGGGAACACTGAAGCTTTCTTT

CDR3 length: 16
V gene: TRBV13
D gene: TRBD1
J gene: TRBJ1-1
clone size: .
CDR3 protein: CASSLDRQGGDTEAFF
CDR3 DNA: TGTGCCAGCAGCTTAGACAGACAGGGAGGTGACACTGAAGCTTTCTTT

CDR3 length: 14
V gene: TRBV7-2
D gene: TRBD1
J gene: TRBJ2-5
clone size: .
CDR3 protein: CASNNQGAGETQYF
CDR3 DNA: TGTGCCAGCAACAACCAGGGGGCTGGGGAGACCCAGTACTTC

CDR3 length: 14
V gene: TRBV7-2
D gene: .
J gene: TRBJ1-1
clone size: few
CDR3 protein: CASSSQGAGTEAFF
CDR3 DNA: TGTGCCAGCAGCTCTCAGGGAGCGGGCACTGAAGCTTTCTTT

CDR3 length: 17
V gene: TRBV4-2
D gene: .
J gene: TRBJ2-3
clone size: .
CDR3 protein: CASSQSATRGEADTQYF
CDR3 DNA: TGTGCCAGCAGCCAAAGCGCGACTAGAGGGGAAGCAGATACGCAGTATTTT

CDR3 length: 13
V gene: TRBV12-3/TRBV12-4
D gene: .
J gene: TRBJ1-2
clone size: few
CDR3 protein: CASSLGPGSGYTF
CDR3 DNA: TGTGCCAGCAGTCTCGGGCCCGGTAGCGGCTACACCTTC

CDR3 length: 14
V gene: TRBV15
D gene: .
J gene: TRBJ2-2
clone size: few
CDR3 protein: CATSKPSNTGELFF
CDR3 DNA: TGTGCCACCAGCAAACCCAGCAACACCGGGGAGCTGTTTTTT

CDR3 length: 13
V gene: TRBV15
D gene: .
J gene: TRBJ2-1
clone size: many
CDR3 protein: CATHDGPYNEQFF
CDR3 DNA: TGTGCCACTCACGATGGACCCTACAATGAGCAGTTCTTC

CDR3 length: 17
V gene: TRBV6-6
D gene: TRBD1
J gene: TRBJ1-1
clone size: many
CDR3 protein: CASTRTGRGQGDTEAFF
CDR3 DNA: TGTGCCAGCACTCGAACGGGCAGGGGGCAAGGGGACACTGAAGCTTTCTTT

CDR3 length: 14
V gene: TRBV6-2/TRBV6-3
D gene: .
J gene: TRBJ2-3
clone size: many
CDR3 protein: CASSYRTNTDTQYF
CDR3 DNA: TGTGCCAGCAGTTACCGGACTAACACAGATACGCAGTATTTT

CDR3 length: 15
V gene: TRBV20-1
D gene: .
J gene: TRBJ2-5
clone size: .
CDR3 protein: CSGSPLEGVQETQYF
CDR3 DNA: TGCAGTGGGAGCCCCCTTGAGGGGGTTCAAGAGACCCAGTACTTC

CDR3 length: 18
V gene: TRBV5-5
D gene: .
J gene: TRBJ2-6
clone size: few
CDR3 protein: CASSLELAALSGANVLTF
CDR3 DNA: TGTGCCAGCAGCTTGGAGTTAGCGGCCCTCTCTGGGGCCAACGTCCTGACTTTC

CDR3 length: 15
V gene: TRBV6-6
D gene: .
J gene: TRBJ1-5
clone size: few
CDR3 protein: CASSQVFNSNQPQHF
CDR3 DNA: TGTGCCAGCAGCCAGGTATTTAATAGCAATCAGCCCCAGCATTTT

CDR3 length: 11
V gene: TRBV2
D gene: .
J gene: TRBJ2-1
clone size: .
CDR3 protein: CASSGAGLQFF
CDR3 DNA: TGTGCCAGCAGTGGGGCCGGGCTACAGTTCTTC

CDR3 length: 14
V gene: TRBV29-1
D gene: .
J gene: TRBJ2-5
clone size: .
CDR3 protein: CSVADGWYQETQYF
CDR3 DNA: TGCAGCGTTGCGGACGGTTGGTACCAAGAGACCCAGTACTTC

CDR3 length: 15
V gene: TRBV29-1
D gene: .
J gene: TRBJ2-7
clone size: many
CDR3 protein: CSVADGPPPTYEQYF
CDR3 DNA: TGCAGCGTAGCAGATGGTCCCCCCCCGACCTACGAGCAGTACTTC

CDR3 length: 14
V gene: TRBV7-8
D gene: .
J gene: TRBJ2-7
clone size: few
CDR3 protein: CASSLTRAPTEQYF
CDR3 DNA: TGTGCCAGCAGCTTAACCCGGGCCCCGACAGAGCAGTACTTC

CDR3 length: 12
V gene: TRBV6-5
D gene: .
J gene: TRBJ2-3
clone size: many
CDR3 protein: CASQGNSDTQYF
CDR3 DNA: TGTGCCAGCCAGGGTAATTCAGATACGCAGTATTTT